These 16 T cell receptor beta chains were sequenced from one sample in a study of brain T cells in children with intractable seizures. Time point reported: blood from clinic visit 5 months post-surgery; TSC patient then seizure free. Profiled with immunoSEQ multiplex PCR; TCRdb holds only in-frame clones, not every one. The data show hundreds of thousands of clones, with about 93% seen just once and 5.5% to 6% held by the top ten. The material sequenced was peripheral blood, taken roughly 5 months after surgery. Receptors were obtained from a boy under three years old with tuberous sclerosis and intractable seizures.

The chain uses TRBV7-2 and TRBJ2-1, with TRBD2 identical over 11 bases. V trimming: 3 bases; J trimming: 5 bases; junction bases outside the gene matches: 3. Per the germline V gene, CDR1 is SGHTA and CDR2 is FQGNSA. The CDR3 loop spans 15 amino acids. The CDR3 spells CASSLTSGTHNEQFF. The CDR3 nucleotides read TGTGCCAGCAGCTTGACTAGCGGGACCCACAATGAGCAGTTCTTC. Complete variable domain (other parts from reference TRBV7-2 and TRBJ2-1): GAGVSQSPSNKVTEKGKDVELRCDPISGHTALYWYRQSLGQGLEFLIYFQGNSAPDKSGLPSDRFSAERTGGSVSTLTIQRTQQEDSAVYLCASSLTSGTHNEQFFGPGTRLTVL.

The CDR3, as DNA: TGCGCCAGCAGCCAAGGACGGGGGTCTGGGAATGAGCAGTTCTTC. Translation: CASSQGRGSGNEQFF. The V gene is TRBV4-1, the J gene TRBJ2-1, with D possibly TRBD2 on 6 matching bases. Trimming left V 1 base short and J 7 bases short, with 14 bases between. CDR3 length: 15 amino acids. Looked up from germline, CDR1 is MGHRA and CDR2 is YSYEKL.

The J gene is TRBJ1-1, the V gene TRBV2; tentative D call: TRBD1 (5 bases). The CDR3 spans 13 residues. Looked up from germline, CDR1 is SNHLY and CDR2 is FYNNEI. Trimming left V 9 bases short and J 1 base short, with 12 bases between. CDR3 DNA: TGTGCCAGTAAGGGGCTGGGGAACACTGAAGCTTTCTTT. This codes for CASKGLGNTEAFF.

The chain carries TRBV6-2 or TRBV6-3 and TRBJ2-2; D call uncertain. V lost 1 base to trimming and J lost 0 bases, with 12 bases between them. Germline-derived CDR1 and CDR2 are MNHEY and SVGEGT. The CDR3 sequence is 17 residues long. Written as DNA, the CDR3 is TGTGCCAGCAGTTACTACCCGGCAGGTTCGAACACCGGGGAGCTGTTTTTT. As protein: CASSYYPAGSNTGELFF.

The rearrangement uses TRBV28 and TRBJ1-6; 8 positions match TRBD1. CDR3 length equals 15 residues. Trimming took 5 bases from V and 10 from J; bases not matched to a gene: 10. Germline V lookup: CDR1 MDHEN, CDR2 SYDVKM. CDR3 loop: CASSTSQGDRSPLHF. CDR3 bases: TGTGCCAGCAGTACCAGCCAGGGGGACAGGTCACCCCTCCACTTT.

The chain uses TRBV27 and TRBJ1-2, with D possibly being TRBD1 (5 bases). In germline, CDR1 is MNHEY, CDR2 SMNVEV (reference sequence). This CDR3 has 15 amino acids. The V gene lost 7 bases and the J gene lost 1 base, with 16 bases spanning the gap. CDR3 protein: CASTPVGAGNYGYTF. The CDR3 DNA follows: TGTGCCAGCACCCCAGTAGGGGCTGGTAACTATGGCTACACCTTC.

This chain connects TRBV3-1 (or the pseudogene TRBV3-2) to TRBJ1-2; 8 positions agree with TRBD1. CDR3 length: 16 residues. The germline gives CDR1 LGHDT, CDR2 YNNKEL (reference sequence). The V and J ends lost 4 bases and 4 bases, in that order; junction bases with no gene match: 11. CDR3 DNA sequence: TGTGCCAGCAGCCCAAAAGGACAGGGACGTTTCTATGGCTACACCTTC. Its translation is CASSPKGQGRFYGYTF.

CDR3 coding DNA: TGTGCCAGCAGCGTAGCGGTAGGGACATTAGGAAACACCATATATTTT. Its protein is CASSVAVGTLGNTIYF. The V gene is TRBV9, the J gene TRBJ1-3, with a possible D match to TRBD1 (6 bases). Germline CDR1 reads SGDLS; CDR2 reads YYNGEE. The CDR3 is 16 amino acids. V lost 0 bases and J 4 bases, leaving 14 bases between the germline ends.

The chain links TRBV6-5 to TRBJ1-1, with no clear D. V was shortened by 5 bases and J by 0 bases, with 7 bases between the two germline ends. Germline CDR1 reads MNHEY; CDR2 reads SVGAGI. CDR3 size: 13 residues. This chain's CDR3 is CASSKLMNTEAFF. The CDR3 region has the DNA TGTGCCAGCAGTAAACTCATGAACACTGAAGCTTTCTTT.

This rearrangement joins TRBV7-9 to TRBJ1-2; 10 nucleotides agree with TRBD1. This CDR3 has 14 residues. The V and J ends lost 5 bases and 4 bases, in that order; junction bases with no gene match: 4. From germline, CDR1 is SEHNR and CDR2 FQNEAQ (reference sequence). CDR3 loop: CASSPRTGGYGYTF. The CDR3 DNA reads TGTGCCAGCAGCCCGCGGACAGGGGGCTATGGCTACACCTTC.

Here the CDR3 reads CAIRSGGADGYTF. In DNA form, the CDR3 reads TGTGCCATCAGATCAGGGGGCGCGGATGGCTACACCTTC. V and J are TRBV10-3 and TRBJ1-2, with 8 nucleotides matching TRBD1. Germline V gene lookup returns CDR1 ENHRY and CDR2 SYGVKD. After removal of 6 bases from V and 6 bases from J, the junction contained 6 bases not matched to a gene. The CDR3 totals 13 residues.

V is TRBV19 and J is TRBJ2-7; the D call may be TRBD1 or TRBD2 (5 bases each). V lost 10 bases and J lost 1, with 14 bases in between. CDR3 length: 13 residues. The germline CDR1 and CDR2 sequences are LNHDA and SQIVND (reference sequence). The DNA of the CDR3 is TGTGCCACCGCTATGTGGGGGTCCTACGAGCAGTACTTC. Residues: CATAMWGSYEQYF.

V is TRBV28 and J is TRBJ2-5; no definite D call. This CDR3 has 11 amino acids. CDR1 and CDR2 from the germline V gene are MDHEN and SYDVKM. Trimming removed 6 bases from V and 7 bases from J, with 9 bases in between. The CDR3 protein is CASRNSGTQYF. The CDR3 nucleotides are TGTGCCAGCAGAAACTCGGGGACCCAGTACTTC.

This rearrangement joins TRBV7-3 to TRBJ2-7; D is unclear. Germline CDR1 and CDR2: SGHTA and FQGTGA. This CDR3 has 14 amino acids. Trimming pared 5 bases from V and 0 bases from J, leaving 11 bases between. CDR3 region: CASSPTPYSYEQYF. CDR3 in DNA: TGTGCCAGCAGCCCAACGCCCTACTCCTACGAGCAGTACTTC.

The chain employs TRBV9 and TRBJ1-6; possible D gene TRBD1, 5 bases. This CDR3 has 14 residues. CDR1 is SGDLS and CDR2 is YYNGEE in the germline V gene. Trimming pared 3 bases from V and 9 bases from J, leaving 13 bases between. DNA for the CDR3: TGTGCCAGCAGCGGGGCGACAGCTAGTTCACCCCTCCACTTT. It specifies CASSGATASSPLHF.

CDR3 sequence (DNA): TGTGCCAGCAGCCGGGCACCGTACAGGGAGCTCTATGAGCAGTTCTTC. It yields the protein CASSRAPYRELYEQFF. This chain joins TRBV3-1 (or the pseudogene TRBV3-2) and TRBJ2-1, with D possibly TRBD1 on 6 matching bases. CDR1 and CDR2 (germline): LGHDT, YNNKEL (reference sequence). Trimming took off 4 bases at V and 8 bases at J, with 21 bases between the two ends. This CDR3 is built from 16 residues.